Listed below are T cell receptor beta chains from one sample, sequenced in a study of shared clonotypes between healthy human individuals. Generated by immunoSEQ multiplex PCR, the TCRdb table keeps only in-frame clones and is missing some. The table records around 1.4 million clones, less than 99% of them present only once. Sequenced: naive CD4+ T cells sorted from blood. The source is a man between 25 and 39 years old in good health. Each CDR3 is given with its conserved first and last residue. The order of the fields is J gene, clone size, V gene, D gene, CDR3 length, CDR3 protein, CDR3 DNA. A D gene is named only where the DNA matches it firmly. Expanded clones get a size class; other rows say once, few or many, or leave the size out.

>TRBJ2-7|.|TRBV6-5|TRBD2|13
CASSPAGEYEQYF
TGTGCCAGCTCACCAGCGGGAGAGTACGAGCAGTACTTC
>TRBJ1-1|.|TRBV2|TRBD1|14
CASSVDRGGTEAFF
TGTGCCAGCAGCGTGGACAGGGGGGGCACTGAAGCTTTCTTT
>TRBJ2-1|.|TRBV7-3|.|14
CASSRFGQYNEQFF
TGTGCCAGCAGCCGTTTCGGGCAATACAATGAGCAGTTCTTC
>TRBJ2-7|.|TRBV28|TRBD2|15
CASSPRGSGNYEQYF
TGTGCCAGCAGTCCCCGGGGTAGCGGGAACTACGAGCAGTACTTC
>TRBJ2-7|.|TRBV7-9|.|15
CASSLKGITGNEQYF
TGTGCCAGCAGCTTAAAGGGGATAACAGGGAATGAGCAGTACTTC
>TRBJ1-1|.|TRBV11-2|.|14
CASSYSSGNTEAFF
TGTGCCAGCAGCTATTCGTCAGGGAACACTGAAGCTTTCTTT
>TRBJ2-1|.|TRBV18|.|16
CASSGRGGRGINEQFF
TGTGCCAGCTCCGGCAGAGGAGGGAGAGGGATCAATGAGCAGTTCTTC
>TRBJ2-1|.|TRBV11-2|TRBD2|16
CASSLVSSGGVNEQFF
TGTGCCAGCAGCTTAGTGAGTAGCGGGGGTGTGAATGAGCAGTTCTTC
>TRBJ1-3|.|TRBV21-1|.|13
CASSNRGANTIYF
TGTGCCAGCAGCAACAGGGGTGCAAACACCATATATTTT
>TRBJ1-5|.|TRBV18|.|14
CASSPSHSNQPQHF
TGTGCCAGCTCACCTTCCCATAGCAATCAGCCCCAGCATTTT
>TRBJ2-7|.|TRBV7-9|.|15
CASRPGGQGTYEQYF
TGTGCCAGCCGCCCCGGCGGGCAGGGGACCTACGAGCAGTACTTC
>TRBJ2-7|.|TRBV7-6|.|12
CASSPVGFEQYF
TGTGCCAGCAGCCCCGTCGGATTCGAGCAGTACTTC
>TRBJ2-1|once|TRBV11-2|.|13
CASSPRTTARQFF
TGTGCCAGCAGCCCAAGGACAACCGCGCGGCAGTTCTTC
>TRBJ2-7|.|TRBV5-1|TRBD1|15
CASYRGQANAYEQYF
TGCGCCAGCTATCGGGGACAGGCCAATGCCTACGAGCAGTACTTC
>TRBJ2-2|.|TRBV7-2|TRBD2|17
CASSHHRTSRGAGELFF
TGTGCCAGCAGCCACCACCGGACTAGCCGGGGAGCCGGGGAGCTGTTTTTT
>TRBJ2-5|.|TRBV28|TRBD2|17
CASSQARTSGRTETQYF
TGTGCCAGCAGCCAAGCCAGGACTAGCGGGAGAACTGAGACCCAGTACTTC
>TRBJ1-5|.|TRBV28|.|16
CASSLLRAAVNQPQHF
TGTGCCAGCAGCCTCCTCCGGGCCGCCGTAAATCAGCCCCAGCATTTT
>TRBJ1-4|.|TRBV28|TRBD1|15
CASSPPTGGHEKLFF
TGTGCCAGCAGTCCACCGACAGGGGGCCATGAAAAACTGTTTTTT
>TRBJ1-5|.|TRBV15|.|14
CATSSRGSNQPQHF
TGTGCCACCAGCAGTCGAGGAAGCAATCAGCCCCAGCATTTT
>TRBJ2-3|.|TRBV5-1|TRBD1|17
CASTKEALGQGADTQYF
TGCGCCAGCACCAAGGAGGCCCTAGGACAGGGGGCAGATACGCAGTATTTT
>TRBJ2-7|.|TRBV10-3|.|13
CAISEYTTYEQYF
TGTGCCATCAGTGAGTACACCACCTACGAGCAGTACTTC
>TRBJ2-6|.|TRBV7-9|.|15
CASSPRGFGANVLTF
TGTGCCAGCAGCCCCAGGGGATTTGGGGCCAACGTCCTGACTTTC
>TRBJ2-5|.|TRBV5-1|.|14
CASSSVHNMETQYF
TGCGCCAGCAGCTCAGTACACAATATGGAGACCCAGTACTTC
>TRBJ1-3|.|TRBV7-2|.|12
CASSPRRRTIYF
TGTGCCAGCAGTCCCCGGCGTCGGACCATATATTTT
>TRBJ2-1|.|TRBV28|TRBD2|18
CASSSPFRATSGPNEQFF
TGTGCCAGCAGTTCCCCCTTCCGGGCAACTAGCGGGCCGAATGAGCAGTTCTTC
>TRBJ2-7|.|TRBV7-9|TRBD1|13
CASTNRGPYEQYF
TGTGCCAGCACCAACAGGGGGCCGTACGAGCAGTACTTC
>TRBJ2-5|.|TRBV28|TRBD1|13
CASEEGQGETQYF
TGTGCCAGCGAGGAAGGACAGGGTGAGACCCAGTACTTC